One sample yielded the 2 T cell receptor beta chains listed below, sequenced in a study of shared clonotypes between healthy human individuals. TCRdb's table, derived via immunoSEQ multiplex PCR, lists solely in-frame clones and lacks some. The sample includes about half a million clones, more than 65% of them seen just once. Sequencing was performed on PBMCs. These receptors all come from a woman aged 40 to 55 in good health. Some clones in this sample may be carry-over from other donors' samples.

The V call is TRBV19, the J call TRBJ2-7; TRBD2 matches at 7 bases. After removal of 0 bases from V and 3 bases from J, the junction contained 5 bases not matched to a gene. Looked up from germline, CDR1 is LNHDA and CDR2 is SQIVND (reference sequence). The CDR3 has 15 amino acids. The CDR3 loop is CASSIETGGFYEQYF. CDR3 sequence (DNA): TGTGCCAGTAGTATAGAGACCGGGGGGTTCTACGAGCAGTACTTC.

The table lists this clone with a few counts. The chain joins TRBV4-1 to TRBJ1-1; TRBD1 might be the D (5 bases). CDR1 and CDR2 (germline): MGHRA, YSYEKL. V lost 1 base to trimming and J lost 4 bases, with 13 bases between them. The CDR3 is made up of 15 amino acids. The CDR3 region has the DNA TGCGCCAGCAGCCAAGCGGGGGGACGGCGCACTGAAGCTTTCTTT. Amino acid sequence: CASSQAGGRRTEAFF.